These T cell receptor beta chains were read from a single sample in a study of blood T cell repertoires in COVID-19. Only in-frame clones appear in the TCRdb table, and some are missing; sequencing was by immunoSEQ multiplex PCR. The data contain 200,000 or so clones, more than 75% of them seen just once; the ten biggest clones take up 3.5% to 4.5%. The specimen sequenced was peripheral blood. The origin of the receptors is a man between 45 and 60 years old with acute or convalescent COVID-19. CDR3s include the opening cysteine and the closing phenylalanine or tryptophan. Each record gives: J gene, D gene, clone size, V gene, CDR3 DNA, CDR3 protein. The D gene is left open where the match is weak. Clone size is given for some rows only: seen once, a few or many times, or a class if the clone is expanded.

TRBJ1-1 | . | once | TRBV27 | TGTGCCAGCAGCTCCGGGATGGGAGGTACTGAAGCTTTCTTT | CASSSGMGGTEAFF
TRBJ1-1 | . | . | TRBV4-2 | TGTGCCAGCAGCCACCCACAGATAAGCACTGAAGCTTTCTTT | CASSHPQISTEAFF
TRBJ2-1 | . | . | TRBV4-1 | TGCGCCAGCAGCCAAGAGCCTAGTGGCGTGGGCAATGAGCAGTTCTTC | CASSQEPSGVGNEQFF
TRBJ1-2 | TRBD1 | few | TRBV7-9 | TGTGCCAGCAGCTCGACAGGGAGTGACTATGGCTACACCTTC | CASSSTGSDYGYTF
TRBJ2-7 | TRBD1 | . | TRBV2 | TGTGCCAGCAGTGAAGAGGAACAGGGGGCGATGTGGGAGCAGTACTTC | CASSEEEQGAMWEQYF
TRBJ2-5 | . | once | TRBV27 | TGTGCCAGCAGTCCTTTATCGCGGGAGACCCAGTACTTC | CASSPLSRETQYF
TRBJ1-1 | . | . | TRBV6-1 | TGTGCCAGCACTACGGTCAGTCGGGCTGAAGCTTTCTTT | CASTTVSRAEAFF
TRBJ1-1 | TRBD1 | . | TRBV5-6 | TGTGCCAGCAGCTTGGACAGGGGGCGCATTTACACTGAAGCTTTCTTT | CASSLDRGRIYTEAFF
TRBJ1-1 | . | . | TRBV9 | TGTGCCAGCAGCGGCGACACCTCCAACACTGAAGCTTTCTTT | CASSGDTSNTEAFF
TRBJ1-5 | . | . | TRBV2 | TGTGCCAGCAGTGGGGGGGTTCAGCCCCAGCATTTT | CASSGGVQPQHF
TRBJ2-1 | . | . | TRBV5-4 | TGTGCCAGCAGCTTAGACTACTACAATGAGCAGTTCTTC | CASSLDYYNEQFF
TRBJ1-5 | . | once | TRBV4-1 | TGCGCCAGCAGCCCGGCCTTTCTGAGGACCCAGCATTTT | CASSPAFLRTQHF
TRBJ1-1 | . | . | TRBV19 | TGTGCCAGCCACGGGACAATGAACACTGAAGCTTTCTTT | CASHGTMNTEAFF
TRBJ1-6 | TRBD1 | . | TRBV11-2 | TGTGCCAGCAGCGGAAGACAGGGTGGCAATTCACCCCTCCACTTT | CASSGRQGGNSPLHF
TRBJ1-5 | TRBD1 | . | TRBV10-3 | TGTGCCATCAGTGAACGTCAGGGGGGCAATCAGCCCCAGCATTTT | CAISERQGGNQPQHF
TRBJ1-2 | . | . | TRBV6-5 | TGTGCCAGCAGTTACGGGCAGATCGATGGCTACACCTTC | CASSYGQIDGYTF
TRBJ2-2 | TRBD2 | few | TRBV11-2 | TGTGCCAGCAGCCCCCGCGGGGGCACCGGGGAGCTGTTTTTT | CASSPRGGTGELFF
TRBJ2-3 | . | . | TRBV2 | TGTGCCAGCCTAAAGCTCCCAGATACGCAGTATTTT | CASLKLPDTQYF
TRBJ2-1 | TRBD2 | . | TRBV29-1 | TGCAGCGTTGAAGGTCTAGCGGGGCGCTCCTACAATGAGCAGTTCTTC | CSVEGLAGRSYNEQFF
TRBJ2-2 | . | . | TRBV6-5 | TGTGCCAGCAGTCGCTGGACAGTAAACACCGGGGAGCTGTTTTTT | CASSRWTVNTGELFF
TRBJ1-4 | . | once | TRBV5-1 | TGCGCCAGCAGCTTGGAGGGAGTTGTGAATGAAAAACTGTTTTTT | CASSLEGVVNEKLFF
TRBJ1-5 | . | . | TRBV2 | TGTGCCAGCAGTGAAGGGGGAGGGCAGCCCCAGCATTTT | CASSEGGGQPQHF
TRBJ1-5 | . | . | TRBV27 | TGTGCCAGCAGTTCGACATCAGGCAATCAGCCCCAGCATTTT | CASSSTSGNQPQHF
TRBJ1-5 | . | . | TRBV5-6 | TGTGCCAGCAGCCGCGGGGGAGGGGTGGTGCTTTATCGCAATCAGCCCCAGCATTTT | CASSRGGGVVLYRNQPQHF
TRBJ1-4 | . | . | TRBV29-1 | TGCAGCGCCGAGGGCGAAAAACTGTTTTTT | CSAEGEKLFF
TRBJ1-1 | TRBD1 | . | TRBV29-1 | TGCAGCGTCGGACAGGGTGGGACAGACGCTGAAGCTTTCTTT | CSVGQGGTDAEAFF
TRBJ2-6 | . | . | TRBV6-6 | TGTGCCAGCACCCCAAGACAGTCTGGGGCCAACGTCCTGACTTTC | CASTPRQSGANVLTF
TRBJ1-5 | . | . | TRBV30 | TGTGCCTGGAGTGTACCAGGGGTCAATCAGCCCCAGCATTTT | CAWSVPGVNQPQHF
TRBJ1-2 | . | . | TRBV27 | TGTGCCAGCAGTTTCTCGGAGGGCTATGGCTACACCTTC | CASSFSEGYGYTF
TRBJ2-3 | TRBD2 | . | TRBV7-2 | TGTGCCAGCAGCTCCGTAGCGGGGGGGTTTCTGAGCACAGATACGCAGTATTTT | CASSSVAGGFLSTDTQYF
TRBJ1-1 | . | . | TRBV7-9 | TGTGCCAGCAGCTTAGGAGGGGGCACTGAAGCTTTCTTT | CASSLGGGTEAFF
TRBJ1-1 | . | few | TRBV7-2 | TGTGCCAGCAGCCCCCAGGTTGATACGACTGAAGCTTTCTTT | CASSPQVDTTEAFF
TRBJ1-2 | . | few | TRBV30 | TGTGCCTGGAGTGACCCCAGGGGATCTAACTATGGCTACACCTTC | CAWSDPRGSNYGYTF
TRBJ1-3 | . | . | TRBV9 | TGTGCCAGCAGCGTATACGGGGGGACAATCTCTGGAAACACCATATATTTT | CASSVYGGTISGNTIYF
TRBJ1-5 | TRBD1 | . | TRBV7-9 | TGTGCCAGCAGCTTATTCCGGGACAGAGGGGATCAGCCCCAGCATTTT | CASSLFRDRGDQPQHF
TRBJ1-2 | . | . | TRBV7-9 | TGTGCCAGCAGCTTACCGACAGACAACTATGGCTACACCTTC | CASSLPTDNYGYTF
TRBJ1-6 | TRBD1 | . | TRBV5-1 | TGCGCCAGCAGCTCTGCATACCCCGGGACAGAAGATTCACCCCTCCACTTT | CASSSAYPGTEDSPLHF
TRBJ1-1 | . | . | TRBV5-6 | TGTGCCAGCAGCGCCCGACAGAGGAACACTGAAGCTTTCTTT | CASSARQRNTEAFF
TRBJ1-4 | TRBD1 | . | TRBV9 | TGTGCCAGCGCACCTCCCCCGGGACAGGGAGCAACTAATGAAAAACTGTTTTTT | CASAPPPGQGATNEKLFF
TRBJ2-5 | TRBD2 | . | TRBV7-6 | TGTGCCAGCAGCCCCCGCGGGGGTAGCGGAGAGACCCAGTACTTC | CASSPRGGSGETQYF
TRBJ1-3 | . | . | TRBV11-2 | TGTGCCAGCAGCTTAGCATGGAGTAGCGCTGGAAACACCATATATTTT | CASSLAWSSAGNTIYF
TRBJ1-1 | TRBD1 | . | TRBV5-4 | TGTGCCAGCAGCTCTCGGACAGGGGGCACCACTGAAGCTTTCTTT | CASSSRTGGTTEAFF
TRBJ2-1 | . | . | TRBV6-6 | TGTGCCAGCAGTCCCCTTAGGGGTCAGGGCATAACCTACAATGAGCAGTTCTTC | CASSPLRGQGITYNEQFF
TRBJ2-7 | TRBD1 | . | TRBV18 | TGTGCCAGCTCACCGTACCCAGGGGGATTAAGCTACGAGCAGTACTTC | CASSPYPGGLSYEQYF
TRBJ1-5 | . | . | TRBV30 | TGTGCCTGGAGTCAACAACTACGATCAGCCCAGCATTTT | CAWSQQLRSAQHF
TRBJ1-1 | TRBD1 | . | TRBV10-2 | TGCGCCAGCAGTGCGACAGGGGAGTCGAACACTGAAGCTTTCTTT | CASSATGESNTEAFF
TRBJ1-2 | TRBD1 | . | TRBV30 | TGTGCCTGGGGGACAGGGCCCTATGGCTACACCTTC | CAWGTGPYGYTF
TRBJ1-2 | . | . | TRBV5-4 | TGTGCCAGCAGCTTGGGCACCGGGGAGGTAGTCTATGGCTACACCTTC | CASSLGTGEVVYGYTF
TRBJ2-7 | . | . | TRBV12-5 | TGTGCTAGTGGTTTGGTAAAGAGTTTCTACGAGCAGTACTTC | CASGLVKSFYEQYF
TRBJ1-2 | . | once | TRBV6-5 | TGTGCCAGCAGTTCACGGGGGGGTGGCTACACCTTC | CASSSRGGGYTF
TRBJ1-1 | . | . | TRBV18 | TGTGCCAGCTCACCACTTCCAGGGAACACTGAAGCTTTCTTT | CASSPLPGNTEAFF
TRBJ1-6 | . | . | TRBV18 | TGTGCCAGCTCACCACAGGGGCTGAGTTCACCCCTCCACTTT | CASSPQGLSSPLHF
TRBJ1-1 | . | . | TRBV3-1/TRBV3-2 | TGTGCCAGCAGCCAAGGGAGGGGCACTGAAGCTTTCTTT | CASSQGRGTEAFF
TRBJ1-5 | TRBD1 | . | TRBV4-1 | TGCGCCAGCAGCCTAGGACAGGGGGCGCCTTATAGCAATCAGCCCCAGCATTTT | CASSLGQGAPYSNQPQHF
TRBJ1-1 | . | . | TRBV9 | TGTGCCAGCAGCGGAGACAGCGAAGCTTTCTTT | CASSGDSEAFF
TRBJ1-1 | . | . | TRBV5-1 | TGCGCCAGCAGCTTGGTAGGAGGGGACGGCACTGAAGCTTTCTTT | CASSLVGGDGTEAFF
TRBJ1-2 | TRBD1 | . | TRBV18 | TGTGCCAGCTCACCGCCCGGGACAGGGTATGGCTACACCTTC | CASSPPGTGYGYTF
TRBJ1-6 | . | . | TRBV5-1 | TGCGCCAGCAGCTTGGACGGGGGTGGGAATTCACCCCTCCACTTT | CASSLDGGGNSPLHF
TRBJ2-7 | TRBD1 | . | TRBV14 | TGTGCCAGCAGCCAAGATCGGAGACAGGGCTACGAGCAGTACTTC | CASSQDRRQGYEQYF